The source of this T cell receptor (beta chain) is a study of T cell repertoires in cytomegalovirus infection. Study details: Public TCR beta signatures provided an indication of both CMV infection and a matching HLA type.

This clonotype was detected only once. Its specificity is unknown. TCRdb ran MiXCR on the reads and lists one entry per CDR3 protein. The profile shows about 450,000 distinct CDR3 sequences, around 32% of them singletons. Points from the study as a whole: CMV-specific TCR beta clonotypes restricted by HLA-C dominated the ex vivo response. Cumulative frequency of public TCR beta families picked out carriers of CMV plus the relevant HLA.

With V trimmed by 3 bases and J by 5 bases, 10 bases remained unmatched. This CDR3 is built from 16 residues. The germline V gene encodes CDR1 MGHRA and CDR2 YSYEKL. This TCR was sampled from a human donor in good health (CMV status not recorded). Some clones in this sample may be carry-over from other donors' samples. Sequencing used PBMCs. The chain combines TRBV4-1 with TRBJ2-5; 9 bases map to TRBD1. CDR3 bases: TGCGCCAGCAGCCAGGAGCGTTGGGGACAGGGTGAGACCCAGTACTTC. It translates to CASSQERWGQGETQYF.